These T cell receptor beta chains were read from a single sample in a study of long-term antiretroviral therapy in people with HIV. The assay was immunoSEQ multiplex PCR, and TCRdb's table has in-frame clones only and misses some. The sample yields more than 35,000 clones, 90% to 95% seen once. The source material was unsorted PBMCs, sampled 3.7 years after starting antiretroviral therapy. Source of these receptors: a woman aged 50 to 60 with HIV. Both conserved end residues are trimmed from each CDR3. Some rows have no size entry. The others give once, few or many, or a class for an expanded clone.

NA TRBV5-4 ASSLEDRAWSDNYGYT
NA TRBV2 ASRGNELNTEAF
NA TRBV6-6 ASRKGQGTYEQY
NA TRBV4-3 ASSQDAARTRNTIY
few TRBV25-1 ASNTGAYEQY
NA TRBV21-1 ASSRGAGSGNTIY
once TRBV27 ASSFGVGGDTQY
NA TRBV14 ASSQDPRTSGRDTQY
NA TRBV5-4 ASSGRTSGEYNEQF
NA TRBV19 ASSIDQRGGYNEQF
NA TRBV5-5 ASSFTGTGGRYEQY
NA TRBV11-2 ASSLAPDGGYT
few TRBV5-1 ASSLTDPSYEQY
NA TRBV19 ASSQDRGYNEQF
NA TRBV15 ATSRDGKGTDTQY
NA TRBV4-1 ASSQDLGGREETQY
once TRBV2 ASSAGDNTNEKLF
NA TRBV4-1 ASSQGDRGTGELF
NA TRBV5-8 ASSSLAGAAPDTQY
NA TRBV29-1 SVEVAGQDTQY
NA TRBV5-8 ASSPSRPNQPQH
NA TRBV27 ASSSSPRDYEQY
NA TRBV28 ASSSNRGNEKLF
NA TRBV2 ASSPRDRGQTNYGYT
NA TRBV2 ASIGGNTEAF
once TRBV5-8 ASSLGTGATEAF
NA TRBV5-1 ASSLDGVNTEAF
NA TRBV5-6 ASSARRITNTEAF
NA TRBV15 ATSRDLVAMGEQPQH
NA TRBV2 ASSEWTSVPETQY
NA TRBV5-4 ASRRDRGLSGANVLT
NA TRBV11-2 ASSSTGTDTEAF
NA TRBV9 ASSGQGMNTEAF
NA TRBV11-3 ASSLRRQDTQQVGTEAF
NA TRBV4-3 ASSQGFTGGRANTIY
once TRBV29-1 SVDRGSEAF
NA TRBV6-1 ASSEDQGWGTDTQY
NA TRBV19 ASSMGRGISYEQY
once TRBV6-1 ASSQGFGYT
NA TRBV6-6 ASSPKDRGQETQY
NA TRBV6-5 ASSIGQGGYEQY
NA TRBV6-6 ASSYSEGSGQETQY
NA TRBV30 AWSDPLSGGLEQF
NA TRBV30 AWSADRGRSAYT
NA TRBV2 ASSVGQGPYGYT
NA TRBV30 AWKAEAYNSPLH
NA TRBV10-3 AISESGGSTDTQY
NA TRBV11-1 ASSRGQLNTGELF
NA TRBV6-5 ASSYSQGSGYT
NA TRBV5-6 ATEYGTGNSGANVLT
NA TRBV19 ASRNQGSANYGYT